These 2 T cell receptor beta chains came from one sample sequenced in a study of T cell responses to AZD1222 COVID-19 vaccine. Some clones are missing from TCRdb's copy, which holds only in-frame ones; the method was immunoSEQ multiplex PCR. The profile covers 45,000 to 50,000 clones, with about 88% appearing a single time and approximately 5.3% taken by the ten largest. The source material was peripheral blood, sampled 28 days after the second AZD1222 dose. These receptors all stem from an adult who received the AZD1222 COVID-19 vaccine.

Here the CDR3 reads CAIRTSGTAQFF. For the CDR3, the DNA is TGTGCCATCAGAACTAGCGGGACCGCGCAGTTCTTC. The chain couples TRBV10-3 to TRBJ2-1; 10 nucleotides line up with TRBD2. The CDR3 runs to 12 residues. The J segment lost 12 bases and the V segment lost 6 bases, leaving 5 bases of the junction unmatched. The germline V gene encodes CDR1 ENHRY and CDR2 SYGVKD.

The V gene is TRBV12-3 or TRBV12-4, the J gene TRBJ2-2, with unresolved D. V lost 3 bases and J 7 bases, leaving 6 bases between the germline ends. The CDR3 has 12 amino acids. The CDR3 is CASSLADGELFF. CDR3 bases: TGTGCCAGCAGTTTGGCCGACGGGGAGCTGTTTTTT.